This T cell receptor beta chain derives from a study of response to subunit inactivated influenza vaccine. Regarding the study as a whole: T cells newly recruited by each seasonal influenza vaccination are few, the authors suggested.

The CDR3 is 13 residues long. Trimming removed 5 bases from V and 6 bases from J, with 10 bases in between. TCRdb used MiXCR to reprocess the RT-PCR reads, holding one entry per CDR3 protein. The sample yields around 760,000 distinct CDR3 sequences, about 15% seen once. The table lists this clonotype with a few counts. The antigen remains undetermined. The clonotype comes from a middle-aged man who received an inactivated influenza vaccine. This chain connects TRBV12-3 or TRBV12-4 to TRBJ2-2; possibly TRBD2 for D (5 bases). This material consisted of PBMCs from blood, taken 14 days before vaccination. CDR3 sequence: CASSEMEAGELFF. DNA for the CDR3: TGTGCCAGCAGTGAGATGGAGGCCGGGGAGCTGTTTTTT.